This record concerns one T cell receptor (beta chain) sequence. This entry is derived from a study of OX40 agonist ivuxolimab in advanced cancers. Trimming pared 7 bases from V and 2 bases from J, leaving 14 bases between. CDR3 size: 15 residues. Germline V lookup: CDR1 SEHNR, CDR2 FQNEAQ (reference sequence). TCRdb keeps only in-frame clones here, not all; method: immunoSEQ multiplex PCR. The data show roughly 86,000 clones, 90% seen once. This specimen was CD4+ or CD8+ T cells sorted from blood, taken in a trial of the OX40 agonist ivuxolimab. The chain links TRBV7-9 to TRBJ2-2, with D unresolved. The clonotype was recovered from an adult with an advanced solid tumor such as melanoma, head and neck, liver or kidney cancer. The CDR3 bases are TGTGCCAGCACCAAAAGGGCCACAAACACCGGGGAGCTGTTTTTT. It codes for CASTKRATNTGELFF.